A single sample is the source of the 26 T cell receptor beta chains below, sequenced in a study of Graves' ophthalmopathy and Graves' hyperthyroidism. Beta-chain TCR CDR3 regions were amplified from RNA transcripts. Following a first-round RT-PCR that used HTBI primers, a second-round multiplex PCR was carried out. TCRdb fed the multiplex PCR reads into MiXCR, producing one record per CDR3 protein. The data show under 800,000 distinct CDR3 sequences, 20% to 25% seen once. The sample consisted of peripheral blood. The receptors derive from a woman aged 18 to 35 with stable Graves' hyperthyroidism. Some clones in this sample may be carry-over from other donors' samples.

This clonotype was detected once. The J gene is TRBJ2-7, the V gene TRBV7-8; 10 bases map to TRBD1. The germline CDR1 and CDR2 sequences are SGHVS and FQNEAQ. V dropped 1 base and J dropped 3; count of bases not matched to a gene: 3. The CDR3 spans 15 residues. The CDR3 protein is CASSLVRDRGYEQYF. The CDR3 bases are TGTGCCAGCAGCTTAGTCCGGGACAGGGGCTACGAGCAGTACTTC.

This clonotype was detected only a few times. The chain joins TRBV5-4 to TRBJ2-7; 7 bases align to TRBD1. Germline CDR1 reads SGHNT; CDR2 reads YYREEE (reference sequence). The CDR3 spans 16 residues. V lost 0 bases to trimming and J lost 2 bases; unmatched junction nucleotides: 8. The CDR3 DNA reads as TGTGCCAGCAGCTTGGGAGGTGGGGGACAGACCTACGAGCAGTACTTC. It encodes CASSLGGGGQTYEQYF.

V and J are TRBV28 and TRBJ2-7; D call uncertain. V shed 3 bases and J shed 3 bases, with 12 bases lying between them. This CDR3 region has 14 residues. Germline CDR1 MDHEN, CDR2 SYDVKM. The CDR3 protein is CASSLLAQNYEQYF. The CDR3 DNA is TGTGCCAGCAGTTTGTTGGCCCAAAACTACGAGCAGTACTTC.

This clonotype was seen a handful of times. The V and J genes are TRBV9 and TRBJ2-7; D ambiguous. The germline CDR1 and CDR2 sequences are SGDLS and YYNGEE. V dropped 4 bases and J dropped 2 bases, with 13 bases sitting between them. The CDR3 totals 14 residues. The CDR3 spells CASSPFDNPYEQYF. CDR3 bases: TGTGCCAGCAGCCCATTCGACAACCCCTACGAGCAGTACTTC.

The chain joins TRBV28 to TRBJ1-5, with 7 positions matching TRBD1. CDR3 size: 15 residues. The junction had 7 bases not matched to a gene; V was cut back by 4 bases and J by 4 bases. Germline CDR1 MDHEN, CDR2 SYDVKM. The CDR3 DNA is TGTGCCAGCAGTTCCCCGACAGGGTGGAATCAGCCCCAGCATTTT. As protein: CASSSPTGWNQPQHF.

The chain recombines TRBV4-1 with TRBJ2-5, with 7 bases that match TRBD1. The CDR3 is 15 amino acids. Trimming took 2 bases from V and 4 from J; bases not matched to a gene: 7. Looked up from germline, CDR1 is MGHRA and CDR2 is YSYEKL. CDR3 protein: CASSQRQGGGETQYF. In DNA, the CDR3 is TGCGCCAGCAGCCAAAGACAGGGTGGGGGAGAGACCCAGTACTTC.

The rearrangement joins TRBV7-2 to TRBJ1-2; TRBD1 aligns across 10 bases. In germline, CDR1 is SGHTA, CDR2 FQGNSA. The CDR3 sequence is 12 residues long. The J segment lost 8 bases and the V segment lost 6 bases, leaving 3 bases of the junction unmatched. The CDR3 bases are TGTGCCAGCAGTGACAGGGGGCCGGGCTACACCTTC. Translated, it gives CASSDRGPGYTF.

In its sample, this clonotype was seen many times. DNA of the CDR3: TGTGCCAGCAGAGGAGGGACAGCTAACACCGGGGAGCTGTTTTTT. Translated, it gives CASRGGTANTGELFF. This chain uses TRBV12-3 or TRBV12-4 with TRBJ2-2, with a possible D match to TRBD1 (7 bases). Trimming removed 6 bases at V and 2 bases at J, with 13 bases between. CDR3 length: 15 amino acids.

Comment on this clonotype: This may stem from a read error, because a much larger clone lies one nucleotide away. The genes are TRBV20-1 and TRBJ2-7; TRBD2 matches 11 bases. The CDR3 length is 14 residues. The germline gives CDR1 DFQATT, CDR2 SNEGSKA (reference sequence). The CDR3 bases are TGCAGTGCTGGAGACACTAGCGGGAGTTCCGAGCAGTACTTC. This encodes CSAGDTSGSSEQYF.

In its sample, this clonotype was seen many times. CDR3 nucleotide sequence: TGTGCCAGCAGCCCGAACCCTAGCGGGAGGGACGAGCAGTACTTC. Translated: CASSPNPSGRDEQYF. The rearrangement joins TRBV7-6 to TRBJ2-7; 12 positions agree with TRBD2. The CDR3 is 15 amino acids. J lost 5 bases, V lost 5 bases, and 7 bases had no gene match. Germline V gene lookup returns CDR1 SGHVS and CDR2 FNYEAQ. Full variable domain (missing parts from reference TRBV7-6 and TRBJ2-7): GAGVSQSPRYKVTKRGQDVALRCDPISGHVSLYWYRQALGQGPEFLTYFNYEAQQDKSGLPNDRFSAERPEGSISTLTIQRTEQRDSAMYRCASSPNPSGRDEQYFGPGTRLTVT.

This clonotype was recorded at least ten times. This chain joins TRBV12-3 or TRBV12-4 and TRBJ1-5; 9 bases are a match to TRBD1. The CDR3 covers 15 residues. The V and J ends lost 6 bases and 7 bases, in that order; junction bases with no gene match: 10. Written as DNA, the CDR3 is TGTGCCAGCAGGCATAACAGGGGGCATCGGCAGCCCCAGCATTTT. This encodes CASRHNRGHRQPQHF.

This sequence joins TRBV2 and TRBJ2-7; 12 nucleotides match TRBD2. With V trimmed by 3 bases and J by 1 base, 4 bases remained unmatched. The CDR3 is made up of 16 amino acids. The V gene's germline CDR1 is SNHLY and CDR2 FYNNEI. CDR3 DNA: TGTGCCAGCAGTGACACTAGCGGGGGGCGGTCCTACGAGCAGTACTTC. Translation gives CASSDTSGGRSYEQYF.

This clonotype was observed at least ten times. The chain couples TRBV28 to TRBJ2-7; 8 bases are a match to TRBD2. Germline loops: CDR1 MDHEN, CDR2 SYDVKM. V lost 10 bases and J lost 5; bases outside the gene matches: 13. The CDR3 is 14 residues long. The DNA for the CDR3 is TGTGCCATCCGAACCCCGGGACTAGTGAACGAGCAGTACTTC. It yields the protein CAIRTPGLVNEQYF.

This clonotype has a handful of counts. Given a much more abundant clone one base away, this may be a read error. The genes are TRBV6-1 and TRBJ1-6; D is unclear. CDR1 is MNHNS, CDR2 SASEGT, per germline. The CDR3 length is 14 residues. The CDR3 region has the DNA TGTGCCAGCAGTGAGAGCTCCTATAATTCACACCTCCACTTT. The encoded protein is CASSESSYNSHLHF.

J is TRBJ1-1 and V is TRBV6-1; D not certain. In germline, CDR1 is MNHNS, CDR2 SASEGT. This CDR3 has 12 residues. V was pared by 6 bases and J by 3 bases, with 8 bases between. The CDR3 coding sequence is TGTGCCAGCAGCCTAAAGGACACTGAAGCTTTCTTT. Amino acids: CASSLKDTEAFF.

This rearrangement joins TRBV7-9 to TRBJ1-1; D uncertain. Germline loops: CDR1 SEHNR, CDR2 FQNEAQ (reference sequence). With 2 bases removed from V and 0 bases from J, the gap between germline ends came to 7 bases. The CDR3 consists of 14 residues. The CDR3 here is CASSLHSMNTEAFF. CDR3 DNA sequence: TGTGCCAGCAGCTTACACAGCATGAACACTGAAGCTTTCTTT.

The CDR3: CAISEVVAGTQETQYF. Here the CDR3 DNA reads TGTGCCATCAGTGAGGTAGTAGCGGGGACACAAGAGACCCAGTACTTC. The genes are TRBV10-3 and TRBJ2-5; 8 bases are shared with TRBD2. Germline loops: CDR1 ENHRY, CDR2 SYGVKD. The CDR3 extends over 16 amino acids. V was clipped by 2 bases and J by 2 bases; unmatched bases: 7.

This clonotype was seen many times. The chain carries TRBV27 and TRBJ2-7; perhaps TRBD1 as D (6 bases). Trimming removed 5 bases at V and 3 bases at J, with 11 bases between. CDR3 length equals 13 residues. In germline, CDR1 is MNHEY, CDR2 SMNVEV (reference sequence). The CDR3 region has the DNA TGTGCCAGCAGTCAAACAGGGTTCTACGAGCAGTACTTC. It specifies CASSQTGFYEQYF.

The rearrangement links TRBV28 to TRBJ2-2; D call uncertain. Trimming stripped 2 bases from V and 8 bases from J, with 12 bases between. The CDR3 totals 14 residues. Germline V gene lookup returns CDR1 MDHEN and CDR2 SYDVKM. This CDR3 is CASSLPGRHGELFF. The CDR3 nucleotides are TGTGCCAGCAGTTTACCTGGACGCCATGGGGAGCTGTTTTTT.

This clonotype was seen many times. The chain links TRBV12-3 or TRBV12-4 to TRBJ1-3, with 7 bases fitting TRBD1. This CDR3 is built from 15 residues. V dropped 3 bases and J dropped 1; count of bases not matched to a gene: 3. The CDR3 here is CASSFDRVSGNTIYF. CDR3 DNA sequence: TGTGCCAGCAGTTTCGACAGGGTATCTGGAAACACCATATATTTT.

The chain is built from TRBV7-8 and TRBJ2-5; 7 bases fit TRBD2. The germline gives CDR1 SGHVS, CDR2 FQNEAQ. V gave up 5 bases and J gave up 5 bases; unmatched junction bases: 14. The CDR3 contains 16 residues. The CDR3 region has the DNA TGTGCCAGCAGCCCCTCTTGGGGAGGGCGGCTCGAGACCCAGTACTTC. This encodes CASSPSWGGRLETQYF.

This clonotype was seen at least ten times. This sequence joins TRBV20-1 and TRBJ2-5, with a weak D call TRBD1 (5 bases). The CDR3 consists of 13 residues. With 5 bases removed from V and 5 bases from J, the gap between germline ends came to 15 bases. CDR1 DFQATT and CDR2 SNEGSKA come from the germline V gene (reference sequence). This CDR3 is CSAQSTEVETQYF. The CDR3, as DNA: TGCAGTGCTCAATCGACAGAAGTTGAGACCCAGTACTTC.

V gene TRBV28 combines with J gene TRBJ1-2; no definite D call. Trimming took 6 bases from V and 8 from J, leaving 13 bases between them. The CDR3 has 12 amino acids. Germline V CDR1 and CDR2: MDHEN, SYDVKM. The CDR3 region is CASSLRAVGYTF. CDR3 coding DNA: TGTGCCAGCAGCCTGAGGGCGGTCGGCTACACCTTC.

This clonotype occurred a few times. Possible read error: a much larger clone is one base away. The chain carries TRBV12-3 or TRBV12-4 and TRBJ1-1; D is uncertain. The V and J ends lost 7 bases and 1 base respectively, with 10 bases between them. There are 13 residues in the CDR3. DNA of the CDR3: TGTGCCAGCAATCATTATTCGAACACTGAAGCTTTCTTT. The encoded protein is CASNHYSNTEAFF.

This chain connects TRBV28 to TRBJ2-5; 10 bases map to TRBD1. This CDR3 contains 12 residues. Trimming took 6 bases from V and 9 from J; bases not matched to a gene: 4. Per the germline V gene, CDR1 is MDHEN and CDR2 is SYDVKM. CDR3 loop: CASSRQGAAQYF. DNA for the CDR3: TGTGCCAGCAGCCGACAGGGGGCTGCCCAGTACTTC.

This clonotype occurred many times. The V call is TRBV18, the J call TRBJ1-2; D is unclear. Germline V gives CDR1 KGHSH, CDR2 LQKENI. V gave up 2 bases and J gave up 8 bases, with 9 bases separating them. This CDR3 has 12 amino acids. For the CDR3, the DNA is TGTGCCAGCTCACCAGGGTCGGAAGGCTACACCTTC. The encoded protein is CASSPGSEGYTF.